This T cell receptor beta chain is from a study of T cell responses to AZD1222 COVID-19 vaccine. About the study: Whether given at about 4 or about 12 weeks, second doses were pooled.

Germline CDR1 and CDR2: MGHRA and YSYEKL. The CDR3 totals 14 residues. The V end lost 0 bases, the J end lost 10 bases, and 10 bases lay between the germline ends. In regard to this clone: Its antigen remains unidentified.

Study-wide results and caveats: Repertoire collection took place solely once the T cell response had peaked. Nearly half of spike-specific TCRs reportedly go after variant regions that carry no mutations. Donors in the cohort were predominantly white British and more often female, and clonal diversity was possibly underestimated.

The assay was immunoSEQ multiplex PCR, and TCRdb's table has in-frame clones only and misses some. The sample gives roughly 250,000 clones, more than 85% of which show up once; approximately 0.52% is in the top ten. This specimen consisted of peripheral blood, obtained on day 0 of AZD1222 vaccination. J is TRBJ1-6 and V is TRBV4-1; perhaps TRBD1 as D (5 bases). The TCR was taken from an adult in good health. The CDR3 nucleotides are TGCGCCAGCAGCCAAGAACCGGGGGGATCACCCCTCCACTTT. Translating it yields CASSQEPGGSPLHF.